Following are 19 T cell receptor beta chains from one sample sequenced in a study of early T cells in non-severe SARS-CoV-2 infection. Each CDR3 protein is one row after TCRdb ran MiXCR on the 5' RACE reads. The data show 50,000 to 75,000 distinct CDR3 sequences, 9.5% to 15% seen once. The sample here was whole blood, taken at baseline. Receptor source: an adult who was a healthcare worker with PCR-confirmed SARS-CoV-2 infection or an uninfected control (not recorded which). The donor label of this sample is uncertain.

This clonotype was seen a handful of times. J is TRBJ2-2 and V is TRBV5-1, with D perhaps matching TRBD2 (6 bases). The CDR3 is 13 amino acids. V shed 2 bases and J shed 5 bases, with 7 bases lying between them. Germline loops: CDR1 SGHRS, CDR2 YFSETQ. The DNA of the CDR3 is TGCGCCAGCAGCTTCGGGGGAACCGGGGAGCTGTTTTTT. Translated: CASSFGGTGELFF.

This clonotype was detected a few times. CDR3 sequence reads: CASSLNGGSGELFF. Here the CDR3 DNA reads TGTGCCAGCAGTTTAAATGGGGGATCCGGGGAGCTGTTTTTT. V usage is TRBV12-3 or TRBV12-4 and J usage is TRBJ2-2; D may be TRBD1 or TRBD2 (5 bases each). Trimming cost V 2 bases and J 6 bases, with 10 bases left between them. CDR3 length: 14 amino acids.

About this clonotype: At one end, the junction sequence differs from germline, possibly due to a read error. J is TRBJ2-1 and V is TRBV6-2 or TRBV6-3; a possible D gene is TRBD2 (6 bases). The CDR3 length is 15 residues. CDR1 is MNHEY and CDR2 is SVGEGT in the germline V gene. The CDR3 reads CASSFRDSLKNEHFF. In DNA, the CDR3 is TGTGCCAGCAGCTTTCGGGACTCATTAAAAAATGAGCATTTCTTC.

This clonotype was counted between two and nine times. J is TRBJ2-3 and V is TRBV5-1; 7 bases match TRBD1. The junction had 8 bases not matched to a gene; V was cut back by 4 bases and J by 6 bases. Germline CDR1 reads SGHRS; CDR2 reads YFSETQ. The CDR3 consists of 14 residues. As DNA, the CDR3 is TGCGCCAGCAGCGCAGGACAGGCGCCGGATACGCAGTATTTT. Protein product: CASSAGQAPDTQYF.

This clonotype was observed at least ten times. The chain uses TRBV30 and TRBJ2-7; 7 bases match TRBD1. With 2 bases clipped from V and 2 bases from J, the junction kept 6 bases outside the gene matches. Germline CDR1 GTSNPN, CDR2 SVGIG (reference sequence). This CDR3 has 14 residues. The CDR3 DNA is TGTGCCTGGAGTCATCAAGGACAGGCCTACGAGCAGTACGTC. Protein sequence: CAWSHQGQAYEQYV.

CDR3 loop: CATSDGDTDTQYF. The DNA for the CDR3 is TGTGCCACCAGTGATGGGGACACAGATACGCAGTATTTT. The chain joins TRBV24-1 to TRBJ2-3; no definite D call. The length of the CDR3 is 13 residues. The germline V gene has CDR1 KGHDR and CDR2 SFDVKD. V gave up 3 bases and J gave up 2 bases, with 5 bases separating them.

The rearrangement joins TRBV2 to TRBJ2-3; 7 bases agree with TRBD1. The CDR3 has 14 amino acids. The ends lost 7 bases at V and 3 bases at J; junction bases unmatched: 7. The germline CDR1 and CDR2 sequences are SNHLY and FYNNEI. The CDR3 loop reads CASKIAGGTDTQYF. The CDR3, as DNA: TGTGCCAGCAAGATTGCAGGGGGAACAGATACGCAGTATTTT.

This sequence joins TRBV6-6 and TRBJ2-3, with D perhaps given as TRBD1 or TRBD2 (7 bases each). CDR3 length: 20 amino acids. Trimming shortened V by 0 bases and J by 0 bases, and 22 bases separated the two germline ends. Germline CDR1 MNHNY, CDR2 SVGAGI (reference sequence). The CDR3 loop reads CASSYSIGAGDSGSTDTQYF. Here the CDR3 DNA reads TGTGCCAGCAGTTACTCGATCGGGGCGGGGGACAGCGGGAGCACAGATACGCAGTATTTT.

The CDR3 coding sequence is TGTGCCAGCAGTTTAGGTAGATGGGAGACCCAGTACTTC. Translating it yields CASSLGRWETQYF. The rearrangement links TRBV27 to TRBJ2-5; D call uncertain. With 2 bases removed from V and 5 bases from J, the gap between germline ends came to 9 bases. The CDR3 consists of 13 residues. Germline V lookup: CDR1 MNHEY, CDR2 SMNVEV (reference sequence).

The chain is built from TRBV29-1 and TRBJ1-1; D is possibly TRBD1 (5 bases). The CDR3 has 11 amino acids. Germline CDR1 is SQVTM and CDR2 is ANQGSEA. V was trimmed by 4 bases and J by 4 bases, leaving 7 bases between them. The CDR3 reads CSVAGATEAFF. CDR3 DNA sequence: TGCAGCGTTGCTGGGGCCACTGAAGCTTTCTTT. Supplemented by reference TRBV29-1 and TRBJ1-1, the full variable domain reads SAVISQKPSRDICQRGTSLTIQCQVDSQVTMMFWYRQQPGQSLTLIATANQGSEATYESGFVIDKFPISRPNLTFSTLTVSNMSPEDSSIYLCSVAGATEAFFGQGTRLTVV.

This clonotype came up many times. The rearrangement joins TRBV12-3 or TRBV12-4 to TRBJ1-4; D uncertain. The CDR3 loop spans 14 amino acids. Trimming cost V 3 bases and J 8 bases, with 13 bases left between them. The CDR3 DNA follows: TGTGCCAGCAGTTTGGGCCTTCTAACCGAAAAACTGTTTTTT. It is translated as CASSLGLLTEKLFF.

This clonotype was seen only a few times. The chain uses TRBV18 and TRBJ2-3; possibly TRBD1 for D (7 bases). Germline-derived CDR1 and CDR2 are KGHSH and LQKENI. Trimming stripped 3 bases from V and 4 bases from J, with 20 bases between. This CDR3 has 17 residues. This chain's CDR3 is CASSPRDSHPLADTQYF. As DNA, the CDR3 is TGTGCCAGCTCACCGCGGGACAGCCATCCACTCGCAGATACGCAGTATTTT.

By its share, this clonotype is medium-sized. This chain joins TRBV7-8 and TRBJ1-4; D uncertain. The germline V gene has CDR1 SGHVS and CDR2 FQNEAQ. Trimming stripped 2 bases from V and 2 bases from J, with 12 bases between. This CDR3 has 16 residues. As DNA, the CDR3 is TGTGCCAGCAGCTTATTGTTGACAATGACTAATGAAAAACTGTTTTTT. Translated: CASSLLLTMTNEKLFF.

This clonotype was picked up many times. This chain joins TRBV28 and TRBJ2-1; TRBD1 matches at 7 bases. V lost 2 bases to trimming and J lost 8 bases; unmatched junction nucleotides: 9. Germline V gives CDR1 MDHEN, CDR2 SYDVKM. The CDR3 is 15 residues long. Written as DNA, the CDR3 is TGTGCCAGCAGTTTACGAGACAGGGATGTGGATGAGCAGTTCTTC. As protein: CASSLRDRDVDEQFF.

This clonotype turned up a few times. The chain recombines TRBV11-2 with TRBJ1-6; no definite D call. Trimming took 5 bases from V and 7 from J, leaving 12 bases between them. Germline CDR1 reads SGHAT; CDR2 reads FQNNGV. The CDR3 is 14 residues long. In DNA, the CDR3 is TGTGCCAGCAGCCCTCTAGGTTTGAATTCACCCCTCCACTTT. It translates to CASSPLGLNSPLHF. Full variable domain (missing parts from reference TRBV11-2 and TRBJ1-6): EAGVAQSPRYKIIEKRQSVAFWCNPISGHATLYWYQQILGQGPKLLIQFQNNGVVDDSQLPKDRFSAERLKGVDSTLKIQPAKLEDSAVYLCASSPLGLNSPLHFGNGTRLTVT.

The rearrangement joins TRBV7-9 to TRBJ2-2, with D tentatively TRBD2 (6 bases). The V gene's germline CDR1 is SEHNR and CDR2 FQNEAQ (reference sequence). This CDR3 contains 16 residues. Trimming left V 4 bases short and J 2 bases short, with 14 bases between. CDR3 region: CASSSPGGANTGELFF. Written as DNA, the CDR3 is TGTGCCAGCAGCTCCCCCGGAGGGGCCAACACCGGGGAGCTGTTTTTT. Drawing the rest from reference TRBV7-9 and TRBJ2-2, the complete variable domain is DTGVSQNPRHKITKRGQNVTFRCDPISEHNRLYWYRQTLGQGPEFLTYFQNEAQLEKSRLLSDRFSAERPKGSFSTLEIQRTEQGDSAMYLCASSSPGGANTGELFFGEGSRLTVL.

This clonotype was detected only a few times. The J gene is TRBJ1-5, the V gene TRBV4-2; no clear D. The CDR3 runs to 15 residues. CDR1 is LGHNA, CDR2 YNFKEQ, per germline. With 0 bases removed from V and 0 bases from J, the gap between germline ends came to 6 bases. The CDR3, as DNA: TGTGCCAGCAGCCAAGACAGCAATAGCAATCAGCCCCAGCATTTT. Amino acid sequence: CASSQDSNSNQPQHF.

A few counts support this clonotype. The chain couples TRBV20-1 to TRBJ1-2, with D perhaps matching TRBD1 (5 bases). CDR1 is DFQATT and CDR2 is SNEGSKA in the germline V gene (reference sequence). This CDR3 has 14 residues. Trimming removed 5 bases at V and 3 bases at J, with 16 bases between. In DNA, the CDR3 is TGCAGTGCTCAGAAGGCGGGGACTGACTATGGCTACACCTTC. It yields the protein CSAQKAGTDYGYTF.

The V call is TRBV5-4, the J call TRBJ2-1, with 7 bases that match TRBD1. Germline CDR1 SGHNT, CDR2 YYREEE (reference sequence). The CDR3 has 16 residues. V was clipped by 3 bases and J by 1 base; unmatched bases: 7. The CDR3 nucleotides are TGTGCCAGCAGCTCGTTGGGGGACAGTTCCTACAATGAGCAGTTCTTC. It specifies CASSSLGDSSYNEQFF.